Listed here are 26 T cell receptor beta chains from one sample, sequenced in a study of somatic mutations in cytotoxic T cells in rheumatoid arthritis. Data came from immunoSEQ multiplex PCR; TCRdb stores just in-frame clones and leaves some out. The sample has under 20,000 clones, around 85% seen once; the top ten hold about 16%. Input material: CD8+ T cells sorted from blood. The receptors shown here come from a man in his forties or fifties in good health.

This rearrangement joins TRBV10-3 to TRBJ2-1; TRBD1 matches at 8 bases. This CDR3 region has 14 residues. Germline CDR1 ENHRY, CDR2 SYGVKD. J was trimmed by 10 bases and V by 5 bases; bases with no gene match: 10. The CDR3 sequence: CAISKPTGANEQFF. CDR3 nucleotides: TGTGCCATCAGTAAACCGACAGGGGCAAACGAGCAGTTCTTC.

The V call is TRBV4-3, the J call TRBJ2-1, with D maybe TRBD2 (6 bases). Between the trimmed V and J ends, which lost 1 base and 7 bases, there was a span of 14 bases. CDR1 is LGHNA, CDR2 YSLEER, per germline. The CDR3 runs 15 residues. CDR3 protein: CASSQGLPLANEQFF. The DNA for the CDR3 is TGCGCCAGCAGCCAAGGTTTGCCACTAGCAAATGAGCAGTTCTTC.

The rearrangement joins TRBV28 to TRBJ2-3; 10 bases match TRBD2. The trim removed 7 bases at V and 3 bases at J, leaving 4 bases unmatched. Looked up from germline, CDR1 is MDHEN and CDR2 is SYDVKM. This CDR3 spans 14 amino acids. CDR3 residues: CASTGTSVTDTQYF. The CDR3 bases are TGTGCCAGCACCGGGACTAGCGTTACAGATACGCAGTATTTT. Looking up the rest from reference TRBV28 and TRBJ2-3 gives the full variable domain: DVKVTQSSRYLVKRTGEKVFLECVQDMDHENMFWYRQDPGLGLRLIYFSYDVKMKEKGDIPEGYSVSREKKERFSLILESASTNQTSMYLCASTGTSVTDTQYFGPGTRLTVL.

CDR3 sequence: CASSHHQPPEAFF. CDR3 coding DNA: TGTGCCAGCAGCCACCACCAGCCCCCTGAAGCTTTCTTT. This sequence joins TRBV14 and TRBJ1-1, with unresolved D. Germline V lookup: CDR1 SGHDN, CDR2 FVKESK. The V end was cut by 3 bases, the J end by 6 bases, with 11 bases between. The CDR3 is made up of 13 amino acids.

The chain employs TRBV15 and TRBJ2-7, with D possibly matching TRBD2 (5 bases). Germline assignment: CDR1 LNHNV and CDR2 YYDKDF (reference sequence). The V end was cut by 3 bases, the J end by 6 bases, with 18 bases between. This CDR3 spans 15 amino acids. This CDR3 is CATSREAGTPTEQYF. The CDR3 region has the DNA TGTGCCACCAGCAGGGAGGCCGGAACACCCACCGAGCAGTACTTC.

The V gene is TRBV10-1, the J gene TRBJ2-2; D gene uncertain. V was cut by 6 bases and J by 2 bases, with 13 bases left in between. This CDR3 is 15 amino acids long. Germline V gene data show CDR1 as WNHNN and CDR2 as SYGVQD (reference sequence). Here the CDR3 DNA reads TGCGCCAGCAGCGAAGAGACGGATAACACCGGGGAGCTGTTTTTT. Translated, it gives CASSEETDNTGELFF.

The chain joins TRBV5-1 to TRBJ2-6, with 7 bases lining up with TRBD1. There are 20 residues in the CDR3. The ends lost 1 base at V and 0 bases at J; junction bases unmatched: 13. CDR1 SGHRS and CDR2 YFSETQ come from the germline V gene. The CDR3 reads CASSLYPPGQFFSGANVLTF. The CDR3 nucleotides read TGCGCCAGCAGCTTGTATCCCCCGGGACAGTTTTTCTCTGGGGCCAACGTCCTGACTTTC.

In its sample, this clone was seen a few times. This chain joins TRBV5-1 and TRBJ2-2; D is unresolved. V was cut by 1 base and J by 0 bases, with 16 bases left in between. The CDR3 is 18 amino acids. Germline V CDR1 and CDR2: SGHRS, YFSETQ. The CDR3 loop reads CASSLFLGRTTNTGELFF. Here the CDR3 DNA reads TGCGCCAGCAGCTTGTTCTTGGGTCGCACTACGAACACCGGGGAGCTGTTTTTT.

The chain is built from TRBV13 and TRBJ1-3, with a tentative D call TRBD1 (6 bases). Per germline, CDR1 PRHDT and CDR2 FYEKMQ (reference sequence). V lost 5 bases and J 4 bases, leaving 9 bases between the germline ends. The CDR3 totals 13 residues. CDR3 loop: CASSLDRGNTIYF. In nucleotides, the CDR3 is TGTGCCAGCAGCCTAGACAGGGGAAACACCATATATTTT.

The CDR3 reads CASSLIGQGHSGANVLTF. The CDR3 DNA reads as TGTGCCAGCAGTTTAATCGGACAGGGGCACTCTGGGGCCAACGTCCTGACTTTC. The V gene is TRBV27, the J gene TRBJ2-6; 9 bases match TRBD1. Per germline, CDR1 MNHEY and CDR2 SMNVEV (reference sequence). The CDR3 runs 18 residues. Trimming took 2 bases from V and 0 from J; bases not matched to a gene: 5. Full variable domain (missing parts from reference TRBV27 and TRBJ2-6): EAQVTQNPRYLITVTGKKLTVTCSQNMNHEYMSWYRQDPGLGLRQIYYSMNVEVTDKGDVPEGYKVSRKEKRNFPLILESPSPNQTSLYFCASSLIGQGHSGANVLTFGAGSRLTVL.

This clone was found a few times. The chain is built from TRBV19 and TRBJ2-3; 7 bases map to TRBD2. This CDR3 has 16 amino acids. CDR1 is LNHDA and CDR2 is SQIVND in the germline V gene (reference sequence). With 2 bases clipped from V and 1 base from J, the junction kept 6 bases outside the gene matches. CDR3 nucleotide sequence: TGTGCCAGTAGTATATCATTTGCGGGGGGCACAGATACGCAGTATTTT. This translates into CASSISFAGGTDTQYF.

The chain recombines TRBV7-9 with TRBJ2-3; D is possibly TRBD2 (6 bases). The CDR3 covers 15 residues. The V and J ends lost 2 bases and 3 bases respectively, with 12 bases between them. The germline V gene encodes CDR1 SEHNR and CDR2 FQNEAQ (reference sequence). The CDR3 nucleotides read TGTGCCAGCAGCTTACACGCCGGGACTACAGATACGCAGTATTTT. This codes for CASSLHAGTTDTQYF.

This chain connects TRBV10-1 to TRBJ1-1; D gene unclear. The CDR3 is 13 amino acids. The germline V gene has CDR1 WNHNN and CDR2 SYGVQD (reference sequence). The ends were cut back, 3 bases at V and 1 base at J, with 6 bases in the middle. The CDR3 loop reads CASSDTPNTEAFF. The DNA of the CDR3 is TGCGCCAGCAGTGACACACCGAACACTGAAGCTTTCTTT.

The CDR3: CASSITGTSTDTQYF. The CDR3 DNA follows: TGTGCCAGTAGTATAACGGGAACTAGCACAGATACGCAGTATTTT. The rearrangement links TRBV19 to TRBJ2-3, with D perhaps TRBD2 (5 bases). The V end was cut by 2 bases, the J end by 0 bases, with 9 bases between. Germline CDR1 reads LNHDA; CDR2 reads SQIVND (reference sequence). The CDR3 has 15 amino acids.

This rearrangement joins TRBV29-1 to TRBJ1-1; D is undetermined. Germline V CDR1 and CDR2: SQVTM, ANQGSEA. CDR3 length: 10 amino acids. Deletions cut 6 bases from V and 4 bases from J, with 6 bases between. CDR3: CSVVGTEAFF. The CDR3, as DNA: TGCAGCGTCGTAGGCACTGAAGCTTTCTTT.

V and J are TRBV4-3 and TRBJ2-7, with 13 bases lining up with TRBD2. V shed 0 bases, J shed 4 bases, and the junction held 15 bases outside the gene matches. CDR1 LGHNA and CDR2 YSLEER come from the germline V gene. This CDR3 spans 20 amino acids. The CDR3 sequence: CASSQDWKGPTSGRVYEQYF. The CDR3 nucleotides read TGCGCCAGCAGCCAAGATTGGAAGGGCCCAACTAGCGGGAGGGTGTACGAGCAGTACTTC.

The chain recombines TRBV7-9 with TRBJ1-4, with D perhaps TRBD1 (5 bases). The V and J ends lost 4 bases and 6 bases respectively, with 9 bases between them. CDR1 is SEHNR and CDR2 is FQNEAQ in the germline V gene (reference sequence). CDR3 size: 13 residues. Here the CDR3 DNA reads TGTGCCAGCAGCTCGGGACTTGATGAAAAACTGTTTTTT. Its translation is CASSSGLDEKLFF.

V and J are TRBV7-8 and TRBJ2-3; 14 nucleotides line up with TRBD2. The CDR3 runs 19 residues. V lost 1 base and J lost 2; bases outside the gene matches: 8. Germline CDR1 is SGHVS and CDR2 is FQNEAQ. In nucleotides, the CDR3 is TGTGCCAGCAGCTTAGGACTAGCGGGAGGGCCCGTGTACACAGATACGCAGTATTTT. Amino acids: CASSLGLAGGPVYTDTQYF.

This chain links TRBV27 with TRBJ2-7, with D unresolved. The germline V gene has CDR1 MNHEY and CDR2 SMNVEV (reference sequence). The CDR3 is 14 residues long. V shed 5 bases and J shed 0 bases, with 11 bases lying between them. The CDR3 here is CASSPKENSYEQYF. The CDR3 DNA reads TGTGCCAGCAGTCCGAAAGAGAACTCCTACGAGCAGTACTTC.

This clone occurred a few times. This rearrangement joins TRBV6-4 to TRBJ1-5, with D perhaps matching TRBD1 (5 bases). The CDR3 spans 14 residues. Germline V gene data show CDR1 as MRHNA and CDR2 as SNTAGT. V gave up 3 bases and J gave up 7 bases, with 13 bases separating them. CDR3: CASSESGDGQPQHF. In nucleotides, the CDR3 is TGTGCCAGCAGTGAGTCGGGGGACGGGCAGCCCCAGCATTTT.

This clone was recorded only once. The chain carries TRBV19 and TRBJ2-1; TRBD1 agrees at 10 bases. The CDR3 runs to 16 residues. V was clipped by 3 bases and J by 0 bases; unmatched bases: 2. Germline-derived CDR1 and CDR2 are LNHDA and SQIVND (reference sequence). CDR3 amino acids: CASSMGQGLSYNEQFF. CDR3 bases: TGTGCCAGTAGTATGGGACAGGGGCTCTCCTACAATGAGCAGTTCTTC.

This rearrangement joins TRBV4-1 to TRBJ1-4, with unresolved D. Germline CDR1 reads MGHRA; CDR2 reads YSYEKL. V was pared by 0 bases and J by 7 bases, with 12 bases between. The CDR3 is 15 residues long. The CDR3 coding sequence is TGCGCCAGCAGCCAAGATCGTTTTGGCGGTGAAAAACTGTTTTTT. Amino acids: CASSQDRFGGEKLFF.

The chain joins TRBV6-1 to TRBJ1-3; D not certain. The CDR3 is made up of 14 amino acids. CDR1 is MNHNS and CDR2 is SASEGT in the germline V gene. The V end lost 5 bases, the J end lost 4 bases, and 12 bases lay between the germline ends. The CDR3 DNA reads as TGTGCCAGCAGTCGCGAGCCGATCGGAAACACCATATATTTT. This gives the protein CASSREPIGNTIYF.

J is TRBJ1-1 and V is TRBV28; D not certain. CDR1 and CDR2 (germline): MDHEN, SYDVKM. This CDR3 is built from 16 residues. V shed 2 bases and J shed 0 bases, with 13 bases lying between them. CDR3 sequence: CASSLRESQLNTEAFF. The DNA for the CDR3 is TGTGCCAGCAGTTTACGGGAGTCCCAGTTGAACACTGAAGCTTTCTTT.

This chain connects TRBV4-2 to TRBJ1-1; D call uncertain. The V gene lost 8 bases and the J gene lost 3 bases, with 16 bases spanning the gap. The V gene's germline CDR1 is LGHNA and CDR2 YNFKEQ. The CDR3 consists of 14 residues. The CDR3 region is CASQARTPDTEAFF. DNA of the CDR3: TGTGCCAGCCAAGCAAGGACCCCGGACACTGAAGCTTTCTTT.

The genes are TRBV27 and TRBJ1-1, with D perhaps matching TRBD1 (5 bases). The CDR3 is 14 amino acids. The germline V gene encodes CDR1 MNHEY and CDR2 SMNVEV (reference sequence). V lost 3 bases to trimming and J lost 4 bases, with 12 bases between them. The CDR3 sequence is CASSLDRGGTEAFF. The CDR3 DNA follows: TGTGCCAGCAGTTTGGATAGGGGTGGCACTGAAGCTTTCTTT.